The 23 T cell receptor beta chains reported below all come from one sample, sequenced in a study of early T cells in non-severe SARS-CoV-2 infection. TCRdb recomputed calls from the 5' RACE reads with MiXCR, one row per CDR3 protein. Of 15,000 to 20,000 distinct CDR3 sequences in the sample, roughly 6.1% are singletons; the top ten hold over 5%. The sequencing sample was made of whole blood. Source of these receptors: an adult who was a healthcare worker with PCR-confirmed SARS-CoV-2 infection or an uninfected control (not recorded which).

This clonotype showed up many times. CDR3 amino acids: CASSQMGDRSSGANVLTF. Here the CDR3 DNA reads TGTGCCAGCAGCCAAATGGGGGATAGGAGCTCTGGGGCCAACGTCCTGACTTTC. The rearrangement links TRBV4-2 to TRBJ2-6; D is possibly TRBD1 or TRBD2 (5 bases each). Germline lookup yields CDR1 LGHNA and CDR2 YNFKEQ. The CDR3 is 18 amino acids. Trimming took 2 bases from V and 0 from J, leaving 14 bases between them.

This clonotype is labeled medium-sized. CDR3 coding DNA: TGTGCCAGCAGGGGTGATGCGGGATCTGGAGGCAATGAGCAGTTCTTC. This codes for CASRGDAGSGGNEQFF. The chain carries TRBV6-1 and TRBJ2-1; TRBD2 is a possible D gene (6 bases). The CDR3 spans 16 residues. Trimming pared 6 bases from V and 6 bases from J, leaving 21 bases between. The germline gives CDR1 MNHNS, CDR2 SASEGT.

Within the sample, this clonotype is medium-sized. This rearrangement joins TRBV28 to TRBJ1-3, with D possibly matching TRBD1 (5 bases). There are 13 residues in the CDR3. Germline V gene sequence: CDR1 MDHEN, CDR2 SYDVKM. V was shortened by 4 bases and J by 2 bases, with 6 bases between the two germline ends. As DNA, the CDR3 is TGTGCCAGCAGTTGGGGGACTGGAAACACCATATATTTT. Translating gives CASSWGTGNTIYF.

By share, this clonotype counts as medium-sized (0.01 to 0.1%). CDR3 region: CASSYGSDSYNSPLHF. The CDR3 region has the DNA TGTGCCAGCAGTTACGGGAGCGACTCCTATAATTCACCCCTCCACTTT. V and J are TRBV6-5 and TRBJ1-6; D is uncertain. The V gene's germline CDR1 is MNHEY and CDR2 SVGAGI. The CDR3 is made up of 16 amino acids. With 2 bases removed from V and 0 bases from J, the gap between germline ends came to 8 bases.

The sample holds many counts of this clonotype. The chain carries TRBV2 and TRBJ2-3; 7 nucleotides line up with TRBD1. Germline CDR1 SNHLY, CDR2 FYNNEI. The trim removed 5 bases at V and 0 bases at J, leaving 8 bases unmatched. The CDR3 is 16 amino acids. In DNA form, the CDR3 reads TGTGCCAGCAGTCCACTCCCGACAGGGAGCACAGATACGCAGTATTTT. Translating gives CASSPLPTGSTDTQYF.

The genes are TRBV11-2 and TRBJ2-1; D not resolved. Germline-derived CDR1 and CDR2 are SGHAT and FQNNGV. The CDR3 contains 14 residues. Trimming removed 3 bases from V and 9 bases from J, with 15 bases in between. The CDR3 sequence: CASSLYRRSSEQFF. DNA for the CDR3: TGTGCCAGCAGCTTGTACCGACGGTCCAGTGAGCAGTTCTTC.

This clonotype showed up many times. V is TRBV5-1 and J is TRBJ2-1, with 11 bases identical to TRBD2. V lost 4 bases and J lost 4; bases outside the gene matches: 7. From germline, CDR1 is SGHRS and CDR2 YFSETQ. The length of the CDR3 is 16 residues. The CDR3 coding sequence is TGCGCCAGCAGCCTTAGCGGGAGGGCTAATTACAATGAGCAGTTCTTC. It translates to CASSLSGRANYNEQFF.

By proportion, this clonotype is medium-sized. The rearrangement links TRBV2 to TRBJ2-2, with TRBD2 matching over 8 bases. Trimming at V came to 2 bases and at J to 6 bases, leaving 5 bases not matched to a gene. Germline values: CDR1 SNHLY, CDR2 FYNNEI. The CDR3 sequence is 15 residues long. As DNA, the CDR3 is TGTGCCAGCAGTGAACGCGCGGGAGGCTCCGGGGAGCTGTTTTTT. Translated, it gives CASSERAGGSGELFF.

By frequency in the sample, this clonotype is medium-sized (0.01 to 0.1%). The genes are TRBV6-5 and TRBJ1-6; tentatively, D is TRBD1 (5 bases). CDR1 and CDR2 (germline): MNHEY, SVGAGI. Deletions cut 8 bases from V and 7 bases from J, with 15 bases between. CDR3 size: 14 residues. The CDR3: CASGLSGTNSPLHF. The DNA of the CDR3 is TGTGCCAGCGGTTTGTCAGGGACGAATTCACCCCTCCACTTT.

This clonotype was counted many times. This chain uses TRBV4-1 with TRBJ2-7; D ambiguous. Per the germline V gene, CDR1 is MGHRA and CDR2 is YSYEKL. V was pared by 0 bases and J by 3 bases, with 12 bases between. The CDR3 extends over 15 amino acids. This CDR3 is CASSQDSRAHYEQYF. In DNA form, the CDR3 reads TGCGCCAGCAGCCAAGATAGTAGAGCCCACTACGAGCAGTACTTC.

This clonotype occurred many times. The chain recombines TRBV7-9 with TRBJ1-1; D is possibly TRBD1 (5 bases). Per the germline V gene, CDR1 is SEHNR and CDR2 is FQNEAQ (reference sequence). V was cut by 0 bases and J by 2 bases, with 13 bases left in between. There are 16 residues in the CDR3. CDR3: CASSLATALENTEAFF. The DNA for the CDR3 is TGTGCCAGCAGCTTAGCGACAGCTCTAGAAAACACTGAAGCTTTCTTT.

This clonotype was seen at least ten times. CDR3: CASSWDRNTEAFF. The CDR3 DNA is TGTGCCAGCAGCTGGGACAGAAACACTGAAGCTTTCTTT. This chain uses TRBV14 with TRBJ1-1, with 7 bases fitting TRBD1. The CDR3 totals 13 residues. Germline CDR1 SGHDN, CDR2 FVKESK. Trimming removed 5 bases from V and 2 bases from J; junction bases left unmatched: 2.

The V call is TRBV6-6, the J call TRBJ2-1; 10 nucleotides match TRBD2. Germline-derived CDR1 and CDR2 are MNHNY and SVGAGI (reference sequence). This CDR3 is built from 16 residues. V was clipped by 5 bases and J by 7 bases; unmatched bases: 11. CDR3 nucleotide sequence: TGTGCCAGCAGTAACCCCCCAGCGGGAGGGCCGAATGAGCAGTTCTTC. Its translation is CASSNPPAGGPNEQFF.

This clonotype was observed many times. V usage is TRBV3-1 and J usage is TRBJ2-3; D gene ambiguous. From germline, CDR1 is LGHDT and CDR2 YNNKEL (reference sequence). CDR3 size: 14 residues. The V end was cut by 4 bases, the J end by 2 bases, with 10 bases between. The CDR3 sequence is CASSPWTYTDTQYF. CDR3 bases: TGTGCCAGCAGCCCGTGGACGTACACAGATACGCAGTATTTT.

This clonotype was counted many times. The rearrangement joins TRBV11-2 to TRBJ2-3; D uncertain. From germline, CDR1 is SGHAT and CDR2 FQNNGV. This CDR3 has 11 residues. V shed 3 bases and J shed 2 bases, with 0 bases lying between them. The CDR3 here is CASSFTDTQYF. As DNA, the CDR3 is TGTGCCAGCAGCTTCACAGATACGCAGTATTTT.

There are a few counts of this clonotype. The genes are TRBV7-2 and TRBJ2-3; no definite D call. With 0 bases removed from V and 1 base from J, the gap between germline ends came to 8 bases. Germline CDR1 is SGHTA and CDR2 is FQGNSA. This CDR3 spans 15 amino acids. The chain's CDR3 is CASSLAAWRTDTQYF. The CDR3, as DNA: TGTGCCAGCAGCTTAGCGGCCTGGCGCACAGATACGCAGTATTTT.

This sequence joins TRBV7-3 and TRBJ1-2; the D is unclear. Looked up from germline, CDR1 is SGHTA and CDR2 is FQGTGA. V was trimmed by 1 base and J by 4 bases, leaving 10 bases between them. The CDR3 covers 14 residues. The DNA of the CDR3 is TGTGCCAGCAGCTTAAGCCCTGCGGGCTATGGCTACACCTTC. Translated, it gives CASSLSPAGYGYTF.

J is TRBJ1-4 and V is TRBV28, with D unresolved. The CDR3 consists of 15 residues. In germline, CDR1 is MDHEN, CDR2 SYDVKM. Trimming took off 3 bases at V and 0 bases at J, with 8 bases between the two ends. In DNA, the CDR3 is TGTGCCAGCAGTTTCTCAGCTCCAACTAATGAAAAACTGTTTTTT. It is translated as CASSFSAPTNEKLFF.

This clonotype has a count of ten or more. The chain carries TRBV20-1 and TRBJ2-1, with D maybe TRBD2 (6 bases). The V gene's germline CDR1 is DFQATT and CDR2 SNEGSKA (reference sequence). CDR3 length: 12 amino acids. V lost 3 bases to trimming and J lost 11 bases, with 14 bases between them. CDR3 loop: CSASPRLDKQFF. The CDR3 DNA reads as TGCAGTGCTAGTCCACGACTAGATAAGCAGTTCTTC.

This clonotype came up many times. CDR3 in amino acids: CASSALIRGELFF. For the CDR3, the DNA is TGTGCCAGCAGTGCCTTAATACGCGGGGAGCTGTTTTTT. The chain employs TRBV6-5 and TRBJ2-2; D remains ambiguous. The CDR3 is 13 amino acids. Per germline, CDR1 MNHEY and CDR2 SVGAGI. Trimming took off 5 bases at V and 7 bases at J, with 11 bases between the two ends.

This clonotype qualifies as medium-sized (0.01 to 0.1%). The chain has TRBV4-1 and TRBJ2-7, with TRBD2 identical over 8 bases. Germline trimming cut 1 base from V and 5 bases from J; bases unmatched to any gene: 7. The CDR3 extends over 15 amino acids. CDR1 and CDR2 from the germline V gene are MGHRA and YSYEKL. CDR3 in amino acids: CASSQGGTRRDEQYF. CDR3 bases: TGCGCCAGCAGCCAAGGGGGGACTAGACGTGACGAGCAGTACTTC.

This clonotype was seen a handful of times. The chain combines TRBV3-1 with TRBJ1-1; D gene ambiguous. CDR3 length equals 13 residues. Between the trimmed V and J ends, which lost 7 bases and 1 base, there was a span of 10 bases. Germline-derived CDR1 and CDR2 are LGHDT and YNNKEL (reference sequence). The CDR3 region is CASNNHRNTEAFF. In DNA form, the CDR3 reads TGTGCCAGCAACAACCACAGGAACACTGAAGCTTTCTTT. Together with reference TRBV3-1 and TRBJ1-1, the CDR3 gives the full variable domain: DTAVSQTPKYLVTQMGNDKSIKCEQNLGHDTMYWYKQDSKKFLKIMFSYNNKELIINETVPNRFSPKSPDKAHLNLHINSLELGDSAVYFCASNNHRNTEAFFGQGTRLTVV.

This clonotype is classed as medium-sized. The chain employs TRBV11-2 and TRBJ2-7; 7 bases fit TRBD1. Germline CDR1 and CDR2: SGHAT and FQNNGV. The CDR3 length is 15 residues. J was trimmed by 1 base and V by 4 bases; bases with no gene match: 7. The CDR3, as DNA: TGTGCCAGCAGCTCGAAACTGGGACAGTCCTACGAGCAGTACTTC. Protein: CASSSKLGQSYEQYF.